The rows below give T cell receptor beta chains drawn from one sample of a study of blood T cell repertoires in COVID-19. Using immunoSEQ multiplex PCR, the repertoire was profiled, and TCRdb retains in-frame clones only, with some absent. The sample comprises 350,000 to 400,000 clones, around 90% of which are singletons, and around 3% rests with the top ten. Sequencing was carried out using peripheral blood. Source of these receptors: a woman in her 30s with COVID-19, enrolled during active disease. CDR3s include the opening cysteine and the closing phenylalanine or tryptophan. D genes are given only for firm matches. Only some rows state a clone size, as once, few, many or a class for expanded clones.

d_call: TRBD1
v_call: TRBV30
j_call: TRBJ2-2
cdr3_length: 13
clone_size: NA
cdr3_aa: CAWGQGNTGELFF

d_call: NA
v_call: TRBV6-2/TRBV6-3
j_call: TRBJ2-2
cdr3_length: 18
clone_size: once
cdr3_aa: CASSPPDLSGRDTGELFF

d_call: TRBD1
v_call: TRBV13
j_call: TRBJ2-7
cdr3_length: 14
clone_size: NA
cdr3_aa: CASSPRQGAGEQYF

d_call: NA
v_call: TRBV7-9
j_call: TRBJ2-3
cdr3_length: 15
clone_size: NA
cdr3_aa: CASSLRQERRDTQYF

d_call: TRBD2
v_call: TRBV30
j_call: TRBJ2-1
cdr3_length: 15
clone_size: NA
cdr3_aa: CAWSATSGRYNEQFF

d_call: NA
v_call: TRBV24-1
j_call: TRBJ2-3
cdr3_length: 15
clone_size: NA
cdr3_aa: CATSGSGVYTDTQYF

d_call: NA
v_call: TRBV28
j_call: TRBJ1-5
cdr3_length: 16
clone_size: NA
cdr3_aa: CASSLLGRFHDQPQHF

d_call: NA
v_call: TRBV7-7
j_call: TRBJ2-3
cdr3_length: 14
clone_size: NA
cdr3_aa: CASSLAVGTDTQYF

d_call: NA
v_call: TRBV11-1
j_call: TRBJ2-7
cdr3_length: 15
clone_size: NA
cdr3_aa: CARPSRDGFSYEQYF

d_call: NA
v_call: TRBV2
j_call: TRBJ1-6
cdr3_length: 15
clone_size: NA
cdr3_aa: CASSSTGSSGSPLHF

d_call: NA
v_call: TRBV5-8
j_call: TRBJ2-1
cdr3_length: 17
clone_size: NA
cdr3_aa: CASSLSTGLGSYNEQFF

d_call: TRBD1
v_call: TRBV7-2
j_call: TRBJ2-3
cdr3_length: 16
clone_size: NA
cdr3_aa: CASSSPGTGATDTQYF

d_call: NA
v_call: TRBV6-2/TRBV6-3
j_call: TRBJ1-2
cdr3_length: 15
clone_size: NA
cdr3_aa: CASSYGGRTRYGYTF

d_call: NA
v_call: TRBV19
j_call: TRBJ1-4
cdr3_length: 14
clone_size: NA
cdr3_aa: CASSIWQGNEKLFF

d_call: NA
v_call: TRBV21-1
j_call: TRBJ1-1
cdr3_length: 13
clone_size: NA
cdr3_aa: CASRGGGNTEAFF

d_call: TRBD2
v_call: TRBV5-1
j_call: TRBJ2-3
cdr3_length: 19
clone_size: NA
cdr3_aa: CASSSAPLTSGGPLNTQYF

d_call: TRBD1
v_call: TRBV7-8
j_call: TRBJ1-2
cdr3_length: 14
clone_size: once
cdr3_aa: CASSRQQGNYGYTF

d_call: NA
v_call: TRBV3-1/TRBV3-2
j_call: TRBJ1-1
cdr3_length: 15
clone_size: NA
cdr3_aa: CASSQEGAGNTEAFF

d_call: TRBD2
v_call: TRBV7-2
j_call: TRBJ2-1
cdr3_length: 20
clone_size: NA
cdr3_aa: CASSLAYGYSDSGRGNEQFF

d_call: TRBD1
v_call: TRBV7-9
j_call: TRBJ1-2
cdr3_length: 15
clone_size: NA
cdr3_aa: CASGTNLQGTYGYTF

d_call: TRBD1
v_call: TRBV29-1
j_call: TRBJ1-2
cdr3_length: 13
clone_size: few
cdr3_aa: CSVEAYRGRGYTF

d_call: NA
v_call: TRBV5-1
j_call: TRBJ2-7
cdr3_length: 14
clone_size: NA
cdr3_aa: CASSHGLGGYEQYF

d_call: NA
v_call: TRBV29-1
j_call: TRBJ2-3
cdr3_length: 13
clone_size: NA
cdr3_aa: CSVGVVALDTQYF

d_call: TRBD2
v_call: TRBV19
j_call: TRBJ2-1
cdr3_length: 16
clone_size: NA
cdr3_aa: CASSFRDSRTRVEQFF

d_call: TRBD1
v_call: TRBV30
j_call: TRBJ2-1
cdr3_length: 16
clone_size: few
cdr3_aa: CAGAQGAGGAYNEQFF

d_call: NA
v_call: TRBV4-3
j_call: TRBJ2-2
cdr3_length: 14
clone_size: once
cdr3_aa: CASSQAQKTGELFF

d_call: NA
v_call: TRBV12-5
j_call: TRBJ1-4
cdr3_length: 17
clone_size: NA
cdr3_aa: CASGLVHGRDWGEKLFF

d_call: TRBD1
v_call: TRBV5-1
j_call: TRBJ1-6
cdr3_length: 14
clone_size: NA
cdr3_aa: CASSQGAIGSPLHF

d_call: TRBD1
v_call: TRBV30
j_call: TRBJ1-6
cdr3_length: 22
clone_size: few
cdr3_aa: CAWSAWTGDFVAGSSYNSPLHF

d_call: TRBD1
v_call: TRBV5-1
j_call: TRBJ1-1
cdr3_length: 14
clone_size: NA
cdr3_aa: CASSQGQGGTEAFF

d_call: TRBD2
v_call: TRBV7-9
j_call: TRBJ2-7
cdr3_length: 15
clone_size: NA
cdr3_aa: CASSGSGVTSYEQYF

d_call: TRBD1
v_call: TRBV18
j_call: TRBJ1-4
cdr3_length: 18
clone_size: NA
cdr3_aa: CASSPRTPTGTGSEKLFF